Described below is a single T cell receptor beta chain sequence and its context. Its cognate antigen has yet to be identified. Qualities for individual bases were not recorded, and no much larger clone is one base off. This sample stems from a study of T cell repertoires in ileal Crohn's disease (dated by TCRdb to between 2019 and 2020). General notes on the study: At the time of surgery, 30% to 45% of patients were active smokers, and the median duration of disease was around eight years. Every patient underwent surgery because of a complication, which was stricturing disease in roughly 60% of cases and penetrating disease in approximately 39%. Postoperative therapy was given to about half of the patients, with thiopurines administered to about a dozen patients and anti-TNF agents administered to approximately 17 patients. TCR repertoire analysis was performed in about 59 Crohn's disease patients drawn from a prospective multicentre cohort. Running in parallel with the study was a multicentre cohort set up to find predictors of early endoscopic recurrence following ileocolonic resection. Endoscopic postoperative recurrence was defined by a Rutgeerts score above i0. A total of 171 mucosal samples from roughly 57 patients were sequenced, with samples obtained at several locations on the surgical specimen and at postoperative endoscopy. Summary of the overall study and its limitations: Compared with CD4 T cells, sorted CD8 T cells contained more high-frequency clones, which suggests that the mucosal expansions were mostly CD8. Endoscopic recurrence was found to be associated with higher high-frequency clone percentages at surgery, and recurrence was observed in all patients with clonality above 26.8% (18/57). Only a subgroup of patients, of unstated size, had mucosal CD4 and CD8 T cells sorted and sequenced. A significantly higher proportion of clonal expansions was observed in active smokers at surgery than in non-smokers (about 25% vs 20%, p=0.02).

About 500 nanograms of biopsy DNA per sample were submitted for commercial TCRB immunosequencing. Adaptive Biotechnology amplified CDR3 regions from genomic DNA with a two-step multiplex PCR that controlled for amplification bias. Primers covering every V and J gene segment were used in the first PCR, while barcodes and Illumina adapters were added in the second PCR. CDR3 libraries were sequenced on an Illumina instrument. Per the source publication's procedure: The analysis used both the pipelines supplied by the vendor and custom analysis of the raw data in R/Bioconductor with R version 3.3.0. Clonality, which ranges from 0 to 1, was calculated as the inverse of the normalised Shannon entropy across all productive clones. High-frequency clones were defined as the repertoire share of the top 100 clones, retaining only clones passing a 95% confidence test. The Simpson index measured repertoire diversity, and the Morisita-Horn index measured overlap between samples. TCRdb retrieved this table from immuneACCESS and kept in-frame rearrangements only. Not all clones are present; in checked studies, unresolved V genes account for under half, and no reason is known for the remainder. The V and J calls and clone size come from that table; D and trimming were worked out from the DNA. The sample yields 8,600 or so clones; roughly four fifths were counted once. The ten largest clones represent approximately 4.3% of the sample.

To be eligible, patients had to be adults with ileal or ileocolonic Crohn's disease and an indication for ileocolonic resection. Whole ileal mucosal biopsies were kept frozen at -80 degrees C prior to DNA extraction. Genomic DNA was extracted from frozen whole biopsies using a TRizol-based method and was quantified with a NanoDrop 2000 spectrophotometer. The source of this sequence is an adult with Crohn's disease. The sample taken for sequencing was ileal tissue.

DNA sequence: TGTGCCAGCAGTTTAAAGAGAGGAATGAACACTGAAGCTTTCTTT. Protein translation: CASSLKRGMNTEAFF. The sequence links TRBV27 to TRBJ1-1, with no D gene named confidently. Trimming removed 2 bases from V and 0 bases from J, leaving 10 bases between the germline ends. Based on the germline V gene (reference sequence), the CDR1 and CDR2 sequences are MNHEY and SMNVEV. The cysteine opens and the phenylalanine closes a CDR3 of 15 amino acids. Only the CDR3 DNA is retained, 45 bases long and in frame from the first base.